Listed here are 11 T cell receptor delta chains from one sample, sequenced in a study of gamma-delta T cells after stem cell transplantation. TCRdb reprocessed the RT-PCR reads through CATT. The data contain approximately 2,800 delta-chain clones, 2.9% of them singletons. Specimen: gamma-delta T cells. The source of these receptors is a human donor. It is not recorded whose cells these are; they may come from a transplant donor.

As regards this clone: TCRdb shows a much larger clone's protein in place of this DNA's translation, and the two differ at residue 11, likely through a read error; the protein shown is translated from the DNA. The chain joins TRDV2 to TRDJ1; 7 bases line up with TRDD3. CDR1 GEAIGNYY and CDR2 EKD come from the germline V gene. With V trimmed by 3 bases and J by 3 bases, 12 bases remained unmatched. This CDR3 is 16 amino acids long. The CDR3 coding sequence is TGTGCCTGTGACGTCGTTGGGGGACTGATCCCCGATAAACTCATCTTT. Protein product: CACDVVGGLIPDKLIF.

This clone was observed a handful of times. The V and J genes are TRDV3 and TRDJ1, with a weak D call TRDD3 (7 bases). This CDR3 region has 19 residues. Germline-derived CDR1 and CDR2 are TVYSNPD and GDNSRS (reference sequence). Between the trimmed V and J ends, which lost 2 bases and 2 bases, there was a span of 30 bases. CDR3 amino acids: CAFLLRGYRYWGPTDKLIF. For the CDR3, the DNA is TGTGCCTTTCTCCTACGGGGGTATAGGTACTGGGGACCAACCGATAAACTCATCTTT.

On this clone: A far bigger clonotype differs at one base, so this is likely a read error. The sample contains more than one DNA sequence encoding this CDR3. This sequence joins TRDV2 and TRDJ1, with TRDD3 identical over 8 bases. The germline CDR1 and CDR2 sequences are GEAIGNYY and EKD. The CDR3 extends over 17 amino acids. Trimming removed 1 base from V and 1 base from J; junction bases left unmatched: 10. Here the CDR3 DNA reads TGTGCCTGTGACACGATAGGGGATACAGGGGGCACCGATAAACTCATCTTT. This encodes CACDTIGDTGGTDKLIF.

This clone rates as medium-sized (0.01 to 0.1%). In the same sample, other DNA sequences code for this CDR3. J is TRDJ1 and V is TRDV2, with D maybe TRDD3 (6 bases). The V end was cut by 0 bases, the J end by 0 bases, with 25 bases between. The germline CDR1 and CDR2 sequences are GEAIGNYY and EKD. There are 20 residues in the CDR3. Written as DNA, the CDR3 is TGTGCCTGTGACACCGCGGGTTTCGCGGGCCCTGGGGCAAACACCGATAAACTCATCTTT. Translated, it gives CACDTAGFAGPGANTDKLIF.

About this clone itself: This may arise from a read error, as a much more abundant clone is one base away. The chain has TRDV2 and TRDJ1; 7 bases are shared with TRDD3. This CDR3 is built from 17 residues. The V gene's germline CDR1 is GEAIGNYY and CDR2 EKD. Trimming took 4 bases from V and 0 from J; bases not matched to a gene: 13. The CDR3 reads CACDPLGAGGDTDKLIF. The CDR3 DNA sequence: TGTGCCTGTGATCCACTTGGTGCTGGGGGGGACACCGATAAACTCATCTTT.

This clone has only a few counts. TCRdb's entry gives the protein of a much larger clone, which mismatches this DNA's translation at residue 13, likely from a read error; the protein reported here is translated from the DNA. V gene TRDV2 combines with J gene TRDJ2; 13 bases fit TRDD3. Germline-derived CDR1 and CDR2 are GEAIGNYY and EKD. V shed 3 bases, J shed 3 bases, and the junction held 15 bases outside the gene matches. The CDR3 contains 20 residues. Here the CDR3 reads CACDAILGDTRVQVTAQLFF. CDR3 DNA: TGTGCCTGTGACGCCATACTGGGGGATACGAGGGTACAGGTGACAGCACAACTCTTCTTT.

Concerning this clone itself: Possible read error: a much larger clone is one base away. Distinct nucleotide sequences in the sample also encode this CDR3. J is TRDJ1 and V is TRDV2; the match to TRDD3 covers 7 bases. Germline V lookup: CDR1 GEAIGNYY, CDR2 EKD. The CDR3 has 18 residues. CDR3 region: CACDTMFTGAAETDKLIF. The CDR3 nucleotides are TGCGCCTGTGACACTATGTTTACTGGGGCCGCCGAGACCGATAAACTCATCTTT.

This clone was counted between two and nine times. The protein recorded in TCRdb matches a much larger clone and deviates from this DNA's translation at residue 3, suggesting a read error; the protein here is obtained by translating the DNA. The rearrangement links TRDV2 to TRDJ1; possibly TRDD3 for D (6 bases). This CDR3 contains 15 residues. Germline V gene lookup returns CDR1 GEAIGNYY and CDR2 EKD. DNA of the CDR3: TGTGCCCGTGACTCGTTACTGGGATCCACCGATAAACTCATCTTT. Its translation: CARDSLLGSTDKLIF.

This clone showed up just a few times. The TCRdb protein, from a much larger clone, departs from this DNA's translation at residue 8, likely by read error; the protein shown derives from the DNA. This sequence joins TRDV2 and TRDJ1; 7 nucleotides match TRDD3. In germline, CDR1 is GEAIGNYY, CDR2 EKD. J gave up 0 bases and V 7 bases, and 10 bases lay outside the gene matches. The CDR3 runs to 15 residues. CDR3 sequence reads: CACHSLGHNTDKLIF. CDR3 bases: TGTGCCTGCCACTCACTGGGGCATAACACCGATAAACTCATCTTT.

Note on this clone: This sequence is one base from a far larger clone and is likely a read error. Other DNA sequences from this sample encode an identical CDR3 as well. The V call is TRDV2, the J call TRDJ1; possibly TRDD3 for D (5 bases). Germline values: CDR1 GEAIGNYY, CDR2 EKD. The CDR3 has 16 residues. CDR3 sequence reads: CACDTIIRAHTDKLIF. DNA for the CDR3: TGCGCCTGTGACACCATAATACGGGCCCACACCGATAAACTCATCTTT.

A remark on this clone: A read error likely explains why the TCRdb protein, taken from a much larger clone, differs from this DNA's translation at residue 4; the protein shown is translated from the DNA. The rearrangement uses TRDV2 and TRDJ1; TRDD3 matches at 8 bases. After removal of 5 bases from V and 0 bases from J, the junction contained 22 bases not matched to a gene. This CDR3 contains 20 residues. CDR1 is GEAIGNYY and CDR2 is EKD in the germline V gene. CDR3 amino acids: CACGAILGGPQGLYTDKLIF. DNA of the CDR3: TGTGCCTGTGGCGCGATACTGGGGGGTCCCCAGGGCTTGTACACCGATAAACTCATCTTT.